This TCR beta chain was sequenced during a study of tumor and adjacent non-tumor tissue in lung cancer. About the study: Histology: about a dozen adenocarcinoma, 2 squamous cell carcinoma, 1 small cell lung cancer. The patients, 10 to 11 men and several women, were roughly 31 to 85 with stage I to III disease.

Findings and limits, study-wide: Shorter survival was associated with higher TCR diversity in tumors.

This sample's RNA came from whole unsorted tissue. The normal lung tissue was taken more than 3 cm from the tumor edge. Three rounds of nested PCR, following a modified ARM-PCR protocol, produced the TCRbeta library. Each CDR3 protein is one row after TCRdb ran MiXCR on the multiplex PCR reads. The data contain some 73,000 distinct CDR3 sequences, approximately 81% of them singletons. From germline, CDR1 is SGHAT and CDR2 FQNNGV. This CDR3 is built from 15 residues. The V gene end was trimmed by 8 bases and the J gene end by 4 bases; junction bases not matched to a gene: 12. As to this clonotype: No antigen is known for it.

This TCR derives from a man between 60 and 75 years old with non-small cell lung cancer. The sample was distant non-tumor lung tissue. The chain recombines TRBV11-2 with TRBJ2-3, with 7 bases fitting TRBD2. The DNA of the CDR3 is TGTGCCAGCGGGTGTTTCCTAGCGGTGGCAGATACGCAGTATTTT. It translates to CASGCFLAVADTQYF. Looking up the rest from reference TRBV11-2 and TRBJ2-3 gives the full variable domain: EAGVAQSPRYKIIEKRQSVAFWCNPISGHATLYWYQQILGQGPKLLIQFQNNGVVDDSQLPKDRFSAERLKGVDSTLKIQPAKLEDSAVYLCASGCFLAVADTQYFGPGTRLTVL.